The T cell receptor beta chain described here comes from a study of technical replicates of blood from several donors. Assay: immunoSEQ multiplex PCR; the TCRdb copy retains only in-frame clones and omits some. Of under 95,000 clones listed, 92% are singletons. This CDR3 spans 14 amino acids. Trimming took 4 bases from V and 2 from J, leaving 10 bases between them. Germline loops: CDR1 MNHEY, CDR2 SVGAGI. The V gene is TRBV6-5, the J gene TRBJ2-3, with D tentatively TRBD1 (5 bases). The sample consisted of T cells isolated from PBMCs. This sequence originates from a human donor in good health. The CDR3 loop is CASSLGPSTDTQYF. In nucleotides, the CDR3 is TGTGCCAGCAGTTTGGGGCCGTCCACAGATACGCAGTATTTT.